This paragraph reports one TCR beta chain. Its specificity is not known. Trimming cost V 7 bases and J 6 bases, with 14 bases left between them. Germline loops: CDR1 MNHNY, CDR2 SVGAGI (reference sequence). The CDR3 is 13 amino acids. The data are from a study of OX40 agonist ivuxolimab in advanced cancers. The overall study: The study treated patients with ivuxolimab, an agonistic anti-OX40 (CD134) antibody.

Study results and caveats: No determination was made of the antigen specificity of the expanded peripheral T cells. At doses 0.1 to 3.0 mg/kg, CD4+ and CD8+ clones expanded. CD8+ T cells averaged more expanded clones than CD4+.

The repertoire was sequenced with immunoSEQ multiplex PCR; TCRdb's copy has only in-frame clones and lacks some. In the table there are tens of thousands of clones, 91% of which are singletons. The rearrangement links TRBV6-6 to TRBJ2-3; the D is unclear. The source material was CD4+ or CD8+ T cells sorted from blood, sampled in a trial of the OX40 agonist ivuxolimab. This TCR derives from an adult with an advanced solid tumor such as melanoma, head and neck, liver or kidney cancer. This CDR3 is CASNYGTSDTQYF. CDR3 bases: TGTGCCAGCAACTACGGCACTTCGGATACGCAGTATTTT.